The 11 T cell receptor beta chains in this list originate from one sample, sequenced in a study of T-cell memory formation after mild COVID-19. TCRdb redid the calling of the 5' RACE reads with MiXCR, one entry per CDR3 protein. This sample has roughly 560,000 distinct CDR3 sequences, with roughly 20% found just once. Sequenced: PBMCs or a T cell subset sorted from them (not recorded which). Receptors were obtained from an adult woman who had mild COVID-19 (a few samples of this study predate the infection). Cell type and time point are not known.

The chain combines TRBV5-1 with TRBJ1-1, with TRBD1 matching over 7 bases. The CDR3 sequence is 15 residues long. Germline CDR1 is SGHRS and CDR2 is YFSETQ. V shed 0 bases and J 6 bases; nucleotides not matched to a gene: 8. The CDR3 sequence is CASSLDRGPQAEAFF. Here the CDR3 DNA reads TGCGCCAGCAGCTTGGACAGGGGCCCGCAAGCTGAAGCTTTCTTT. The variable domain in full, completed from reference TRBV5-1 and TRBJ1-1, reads KAGVTQTPRYLIKTRGQQVTLSCSPISGHRSVSWYQQTPGQGLQFLFEYFSETQRNKGNFPGRFSGRQFSNSRSEMNVSTLELGDSALYLCASSLDRGPQAEAFFGQGTRLTVV.

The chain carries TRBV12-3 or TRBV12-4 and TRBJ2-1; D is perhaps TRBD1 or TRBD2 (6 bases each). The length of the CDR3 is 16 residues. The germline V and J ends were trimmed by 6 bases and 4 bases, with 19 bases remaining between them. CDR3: CASRPRGAPTYNEQFF. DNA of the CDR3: TGTGCCAGCAGGCCGAGGGGGGCCCCCACGTACAATGAGCAGTTCTTC.

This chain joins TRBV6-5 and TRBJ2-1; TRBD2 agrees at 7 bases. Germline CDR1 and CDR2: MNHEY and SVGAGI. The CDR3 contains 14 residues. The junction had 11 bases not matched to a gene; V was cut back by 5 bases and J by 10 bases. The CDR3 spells CASSSAERGREQFF. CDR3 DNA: TGTGCCAGCAGTAGCGCCGAGCGGGGTCGGGAGCAGTTCTTC.

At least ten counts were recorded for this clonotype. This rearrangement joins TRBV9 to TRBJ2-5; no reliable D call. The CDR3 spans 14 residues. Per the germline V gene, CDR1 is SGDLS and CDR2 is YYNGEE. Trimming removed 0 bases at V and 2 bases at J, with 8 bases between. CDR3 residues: CASSVGVQQETQYF. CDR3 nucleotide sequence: TGTGCCAGCAGCGTAGGTGTCCAACAAGAGACCCAGTACTTC.

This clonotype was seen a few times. Written as DNA, the CDR3 is TGTGCCAGCAGTTTAAGGGGACCGGCGGCTAATGAAAAACTGTTTTTT. Its protein is CASSLRGPAANEKLFF. The rearrangement joins TRBV12-3 or TRBV12-4 to TRBJ1-4; possible D gene TRBD1, 5 bases. The CDR3 contains 16 residues. V was clipped by 2 bases and J by 3 bases, with 13 bases between them.

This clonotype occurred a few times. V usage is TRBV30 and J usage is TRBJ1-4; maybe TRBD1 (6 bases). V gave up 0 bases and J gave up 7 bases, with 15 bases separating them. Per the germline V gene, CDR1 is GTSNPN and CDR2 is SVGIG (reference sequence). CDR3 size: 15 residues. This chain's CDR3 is CAWSVPTGWSEKLFF. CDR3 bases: TGTGCCTGGAGTGTACCCACAGGGTGGAGTGAAAAACTGTTTTTT.

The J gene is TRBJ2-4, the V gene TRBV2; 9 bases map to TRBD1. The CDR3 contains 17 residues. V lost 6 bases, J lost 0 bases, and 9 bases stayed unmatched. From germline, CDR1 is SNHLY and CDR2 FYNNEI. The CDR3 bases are TGTGCCAGCAGCGACAGGGGGATTCCTATAGCCAAAAACATTCAGTACTTC. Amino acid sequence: CASSDRGIPIAKNIQYF.

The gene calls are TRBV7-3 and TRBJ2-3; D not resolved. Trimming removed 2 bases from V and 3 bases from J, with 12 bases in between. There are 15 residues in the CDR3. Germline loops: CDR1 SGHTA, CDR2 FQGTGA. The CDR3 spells CASSLVGSWTDTQYF. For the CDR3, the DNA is TGTGCCAGCAGCTTAGTCGGTAGTTGGACAGATACGCAGTATTTT.

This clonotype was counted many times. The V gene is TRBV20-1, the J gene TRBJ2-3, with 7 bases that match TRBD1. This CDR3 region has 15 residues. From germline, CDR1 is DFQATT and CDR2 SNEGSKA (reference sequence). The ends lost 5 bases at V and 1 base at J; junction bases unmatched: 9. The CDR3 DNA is TGCAGTGCTCCCAACCGAGGACAGGGCACAGATACGCAGTATTTT. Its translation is CSAPNRGQGTDTQYF.

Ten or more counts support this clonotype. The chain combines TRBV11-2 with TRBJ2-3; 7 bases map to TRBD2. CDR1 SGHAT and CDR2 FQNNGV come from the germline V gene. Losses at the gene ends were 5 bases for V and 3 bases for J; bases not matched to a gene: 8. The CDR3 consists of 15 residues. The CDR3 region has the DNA TGTGCCAGCAGCCCCCAACTAGCGTCAACAGATACGCAGTATTTT. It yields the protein CASSPQLASTDTQYF.

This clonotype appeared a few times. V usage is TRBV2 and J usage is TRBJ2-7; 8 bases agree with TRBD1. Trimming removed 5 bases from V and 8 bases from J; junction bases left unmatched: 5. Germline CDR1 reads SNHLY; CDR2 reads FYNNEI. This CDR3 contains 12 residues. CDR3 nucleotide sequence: TGTGCCAGCAGTTTGGACAGGGCCAAGCAGTACTTC. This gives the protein CASSLDRAKQYF.